Shown below are 24 T cell receptor beta chains from a single sample sequenced in a study of T cell repertoires and HLA-DP antigens. Libraries were prepared by immunoSEQ multiplex PCR; TCRdb keeps only in-frame clonotypes and omits some of them. Of approximately 86,000 clones in the sample, around nine tenths were seen once. No antigen has been assigned to these receptors. Sequenced input: CD4+ T cells from PBMCs. The receptors were gathered from a man aged 50-59 years in good health and CMV-seronegative.

The rearrangement links TRBV2 to TRBJ1-4; the D gene is possibly TRBD1 (6 bases). V lost 6 bases and J 2 bases, leaving 13 bases between the germline ends. This CDR3 has 15 residues. The V gene's germline CDR1 is SNHLY and CDR2 FYNNEI. The DNA for the CDR3 is TGTGCCAGCAGGCTACAGGGTACGACTAATGAAAAACTGTTTTTT. Its translation is CASRLQGTTNEKLFF.

The chain links TRBV6-6 to TRBJ2-1, with D perhaps TRBD1 (6 bases). CDR3 size: 15 residues. The V gene lost 6 bases and the J gene lost 1 base, with 13 bases spanning the gap. Germline CDR1 reads MNHNY; CDR2 reads SVGAGI (reference sequence). CDR3 sequence: CASRPGQTSYNEQFF. The CDR3 nucleotides are TGTGCCAGCAGGCCTGGACAGACTTCCTACAATGAGCAGTTCTTC.

The chain joins TRBV27 to TRBJ2-1; TRBD1 agrees at 8 bases. Germline lookup yields CDR1 MNHEY and CDR2 SMNVEV (reference sequence). This CDR3 has 15 amino acids. The V segment lost 5 bases and the J segment 7 bases; nucleotides outside the gene matches: 10. CDR3 region: CASSNPGTGLNEQFF. In nucleotides, the CDR3 is TGTGCCAGCAGTAACCCCGGGACAGGATTGAATGAGCAGTTCTTC.

The rearrangement uses TRBV5-6 and TRBJ1-1; D is unclear. The V gene lost 0 bases and the J gene lost 2 bases, with 8 bases spanning the gap. The V gene's germline CDR1 is SGHDT and CDR2 YYEEEE. The CDR3 is made up of 14 amino acids. CDR3 nucleotide sequence: TGTGCCAGCAGCTTGGTTGGAATCAACACTGAAGCTTTCTTT. Its translation: CASSLVGINTEAFF. Full variable domain (remainder filled in from reference TRBV5-6 and TRBJ1-1): DAGVTQSPTHLIKTRGQQVTLRCSPKSGHDTVSWYQQALGQGPQFIFQYYEEEERQRGNFPDRFSGHQFPNYSSELNVNALLLGDSALYLCASSLVGINTEAFFGQGTRLTVV.

Many counts were recorded for this clone. The gene calls are TRBV7-2 and TRBJ2-7; TRBD2 is a possible D gene (5 bases). The V gene's germline CDR1 is SGHTA and CDR2 FQGNSA. V shed 3 bases and J shed 6 bases, with 12 bases lying between them. The CDR3 is 13 amino acids. DNA for the CDR3: TGTGCCAGCAGCTTCTCAATCGAGGGCGAGCAGTACTTC. It codes for CASSFSIEGEQYF.

The chain combines TRBV2 with TRBJ1-1, with 7 nucleotides matching TRBD1. CDR3 length equals 14 residues. Germline V CDR1 and CDR2: SNHLY, FYNNEI. Trimming removed 1 base from V and 6 bases from J; junction bases left unmatched: 5. CDR3 nucleotides: TGTGCCAGCAGTGAAGAGGGGGCGATTTCTGAAGCTTTCTTT. Its translation is CASSEEGAISEAFF.

A few counts support this clone. The rearrangement joins TRBV30 to TRBJ2-3, with 10 bases that match TRBD2. Trimming cost V 4 bases and J 7 bases; bases outside gene matches: 8. From germline, CDR1 is GTSNPN and CDR2 SVGIG (reference sequence). The CDR3 contains 14 residues. CDR3 DNA: TGTGCCTGGACCCCAAGCGGGGGGGCCTATACGCAGTATTTT. As protein: CAWTPSGGAYTQYF.

The chain carries TRBV9 and TRBJ1-1; the D is unclear. The CDR3 extends over 14 amino acids. Germline CDR1 is SGDLS and CDR2 is YYNGEE. The germline V and J ends were trimmed by 2 bases and 2 bases, with 10 bases remaining between them. The CDR3 region is CASSVLAENTEAFF. Written as DNA, the CDR3 is TGTGCCAGCAGCGTCCTGGCCGAAAACACTGAAGCTTTCTTT.

The gene calls are TRBV19 and TRBJ1-5, with a weak D call TRBD1 (6 bases). Germline CDR1 reads LNHDA; CDR2 reads SQIVND (reference sequence). Trimming pared 1 base from V and 7 bases from J, leaving 11 bases between. The CDR3 consists of 14 residues. CDR3 residues: CASSIAAGAQPQHF. DNA of the CDR3: TGTGCCAGTAGTATAGCTGCGGGGGCCCAGCCCCAGCATTTT. Full variable domain (missing parts from reference TRBV19 and TRBJ1-5): DGGITQSPKYLFRKEGQNVTLSCEQNLNHDAMYWYRQDPGQGLRLIYYSQIVNDFQKGDIAEGYSVSREKKESFPLTVTSAQKNPTAFYLCASSIAAGAQPQHFGDGTRLSIL.

The chain employs TRBV14 and TRBJ2-7, with 7 bases matching TRBD1. Looked up from germline, CDR1 is SGHDN and CDR2 is FVKESK. The CDR3 loop spans 15 amino acids. J was trimmed by 1 base and V by 5 bases; bases with no gene match: 8. The CDR3 loop is CASSKRDSKSYEQYF. The CDR3, as DNA: TGTGCCAGCAGCAAACGGGACAGTAAATCCTACGAGCAGTACTTC.

The chain carries TRBV10-2 and TRBJ2-5, with D possibly TRBD2 on 5 matching bases. The V end was cut by 10 bases, the J end by 9 bases, with 21 bases between. The length of the CDR3 is 13 residues. CDR1 is WSHSY, CDR2 SAAADI, per germline. The CDR3, as DNA: TGCGCCACTACGTGGGAGTCTCGGGCGTCCCAGTACTTC. Translated: CATTWESRASQYF.

The V call is TRBV28, the J call TRBJ2-3, with 8 bases matching TRBD1. The CDR3 contains 16 residues. The germline CDR1 and CDR2 sequences are MDHEN and SYDVKM. The trim removed 8 bases at V and 2 bases at J, leaving 12 bases unmatched. The CDR3 DNA is TGTGCCAGCGCCACGACGGGGACAGGATACACAGATACGCAGTATTTT. It codes for CASATTGTGYTDTQYF.

V gene TRBV6-6 combines with J gene TRBJ1-5; 9 nucleotides line up with TRBD1. The ends lost 7 bases at V and 2 bases at J; junction bases unmatched: 6. This CDR3 is 15 amino acids long. CDR1 is MNHNY and CDR2 is SVGAGI in the germline V gene (reference sequence). The CDR3 protein is CASTPQGAGNQPQHF. The CDR3, as DNA: TGTGCCAGCACCCCACAGGGGGCGGGCAATCAGCCCCAGCATTTT.

The V call is TRBV11-2, the J call TRBJ2-7, with 8 bases lining up with TRBD1. The germline V gene has CDR1 SGHAT and CDR2 FQNNGV. Trimming at V came to 6 bases and at J to 3 bases, leaving 10 bases not matched to a gene. The CDR3 totals 15 residues. The CDR3 here is CASSQGQGPVYEQYF. CDR3 coding DNA: TGTGCCAGCAGTCAAGGACAGGGCCCCGTCTACGAGCAGTACTTC.

The chain employs TRBV4-2 and TRBJ2-3, with a possible D match to TRBD1 (6 bases). This CDR3 is 17 amino acids long. V dropped 0 bases and J dropped 0 bases, with 13 bases sitting between them. Germline V CDR1 and CDR2: LGHNA, YNFKEQ. Here the CDR3 DNA reads TGTGCCAGCAGCCAAGAGTTTTCGACAGGTAGCACAGATACGCAGTATTTT. It translates to CASSQEFSTGSTDTQYF.

Note on this clone: Compared with germline, one end of the junction differs, possibly owing to a read error. The chain combines TRBV28 with TRBJ1-2, with D unresolved. This CDR3 comprises 11 residues. In germline, CDR1 is MDHEN, CDR2 SYDVKM. The CDR3 DNA follows: TGTGCCAGCACATCCAACCTGGTCACCCTCTTC. As protein: CASTSNLVTLF.

Only a few counts were recorded for this clone. This chain links TRBV6-1 with TRBJ2-6; D might be TRBD1 (5 bases). This CDR3 region has 16 residues. Trimming left V 3 bases short and J 4 bases short, with 13 bases between. CDR1 is MNHNS, CDR2 SASEGT, per germline. CDR3 protein: CASSEYQGNGANVLTF. For the CDR3, the DNA is TGTGCCAGCAGTGAGTACCAGGGAAACGGGGCCAACGTCCTGACTTTC.

The rearrangement links TRBV10-2 to TRBJ2-7; maybe TRBD1 (6 bases). In germline, CDR1 is WSHSY, CDR2 SAAADI. V lost 2 bases, J lost 6 bases, and 11 bases lay in between. The CDR3 sequence is 13 residues long. CDR3 loop: CASSEGRGTEQYF. The CDR3 region has the DNA TGCGCCAGCAGTGAGGGCAGGGGAACCGAGCAGTACTTC.

The CDR3 sequence: CASNPGLSLSYEQYF. CDR3 nucleotide sequence: TGTGCCAGCAACCCGGGACTGTCCCTCTCCTACGAGCAGTACTTC. The J gene is TRBJ2-7, the V gene TRBV6-5; tentative D call: TRBD2 (6 bases). This CDR3 has 15 residues. The germline V and J ends were trimmed by 7 bases and 0 bases, with 16 bases remaining between them. CDR1 and CDR2 from the germline V gene are MNHEY and SVGAGI.

The chain links TRBV6-1 to TRBJ1-2, with TRBD1 identical over 9 bases. The CDR3 runs to 14 residues. CDR1 and CDR2 from the germline V gene are MNHNS and SASEGT. Trimming cost V 7 bases and J 6 bases; bases outside gene matches: 9. The CDR3 DNA sequence: TGTGCCAGCATTCTGGACAGGGGTGGGCATGGCTACACCTTC. It yields the protein CASILDRGGHGYTF.

The chain combines TRBV12-5 with TRBJ2-7; 8 nucleotides agree with TRBD1. This CDR3 has 14 amino acids. Germline assignment: CDR1 LGHNT and CDR2 FRNRAP. Losses at the gene ends were 5 bases for V and 4 bases for J; bases not matched to a gene: 7. The CDR3 region has the DNA TGTGCTAGTGGTCGGACAGGGTTATCGTACGAGCAGTACTTC. Residues: CASGRTGLSYEQYF.

This clone has just one count. The J gene is TRBJ1-1, the V gene TRBV5-1, with D maybe TRBD1 (5 bases). CDR3 length: 15 residues. The germline V gene encodes CDR1 SGHRS and CDR2 YFSETQ. V was shortened by 4 bases and J by 6 bases, with 19 bases between the two germline ends. CDR3 sequence reads: CASSPDPGRSSEAFF. The CDR3 coding sequence is TGCGCCAGCAGCCCTGACCCAGGGCGTTCCTCTGAAGCTTTCTTT.

V usage is TRBV15 and J usage is TRBJ2-5, with 9 bases lining up with TRBD1. With 2 bases clipped from V and 2 bases from J, the junction kept 9 bases outside the gene matches. CDR1 is LNHNV and CDR2 is YYDKDF in the germline V gene (reference sequence). The CDR3 extends over 17 amino acids. The CDR3 protein is CATSRPSDRGLQETQYF. The CDR3 region has the DNA TGTGCCACCAGCAGACCGTCGGACAGGGGACTTCAAGAGACCCAGTACTTC. Supplemented by reference TRBV15 and TRBJ2-5, the full variable domain reads DAMVIQNPRYQVTQFGKPVTLSCSQTLNHNVMYWYQQKSSQAPKLLFHYYDKDFNNEADTPDNFQSRRPNTSFCFLDIRSPGLGDTAMYLCATSRPSDRGLQETQYFGPGTRLLVL.

This clone was observed once. The chain combines TRBV10-3 with TRBJ2-7, with 8 bases lining up with TRBD2. This CDR3 is 14 amino acids long. J lost 0 bases, V lost 6 bases, and 4 bases had no gene match. CDR1 ENHRY and CDR2 SYGVKD come from the germline V gene. The CDR3 loop is CAIRTSVGSYEQYF. In DNA, the CDR3 is TGTGCCATCAGGACTAGCGTGGGCTCCTACGAGCAGTACTTC.